This T cell receptor (beta chain) was found in a study of blood T cell repertoires in COVID-19. Turning to the study itself: The analysed material was cDNA or gDNA that came from T cells, B-cell-depleted T cells, or PBMCs.

Germline CDR1 SQVTM, CDR2 ANQGSEA. V lost 7 bases and J 8 bases, leaving 11 bases between the germline ends. The CDR3 sequence is 11 residues long. The table came from immunoSEQ multiplex PCR; TCRdb's copy has only in-frame clones and leaves some out. The sample has about 170,000 clones, roughly four fifths seen once; the top ten hold about 12%. For recovered donors of Cohort 3, there were two negative PCRs, clearance, or symptom resolution. The chain is built from TRBV29-1 and TRBJ2-2; D is undetermined. Sequenced material: PBMCs or T cells enriched from blood (not recorded which). The source of this sequence is a man aged 45-65 years who had recovered from COVID-19. CDR3 sequence: CSGGIQGELFF. The CDR3 bases are TGCAGCGGGGGTATCCAGGGGGAGCTGTTTTTT.